A single sample gave rise to the 8 T cell receptor beta chains below, sequenced in a study of Ad26.COV2.S vaccination and SARS-CoV-2 variants. Generated by immunoSEQ multiplex PCR, the TCRdb table keeps only in-frame clones and is missing some. The sample holds a few hundred thousand clones, 75% to 90% seen once. Treatment noted: some 20 received Ad26.COV2.S at low or high dose, single or two shots; several received placebo; per-sample allocation not given. After the first vaccine or placebo injection, samples were drawn on day 63. Specimen: peripheral blood, collected in a trial of Ad26.COV2.S vaccine versus placebo. The receptors here all came from a person aged 18-65 years who received the Ad26.COV2.S COVID-19 vaccine or a placebo.

The V gene is TRBV5-6, the J gene TRBJ2-1, with D unclear. CDR1 is SGHDT and CDR2 is YYEEEE in the germline V gene. The germline V and J ends were trimmed by 2 bases and 7 bases, with 13 bases remaining between them. The CDR3 consists of 14 residues. The DNA of the CDR3 is TGTGCCAGCAGCTTAGGAGCCACCCCTAATGAGCAGTTCTTC. Amino acid sequence: CASSLGATPNEQFF.

Worth noting for this clone: One end of the junction does not line up with germline, which may come from a read error. The rearrangement links TRBV30 to TRBJ1-1; D ambiguous. CDR3 length: 13 residues. Germline V lookup: CDR1 GTSNPN, CDR2 SVGIG (reference sequence). DNA of the CDR3: TGTGCCTGGAGTGCCAGAACGAACACTGAAGCCTTCTTT. Protein sequence: CAWSARTNTEAFF.

The rearrangement uses TRBV30 and TRBJ2-1, with 11 positions matching TRBD2. This CDR3 spans 15 amino acids. Looked up from germline, CDR1 is GTSNPN and CDR2 is SVGIG (reference sequence). V lost 0 bases to trimming and J lost 9 bases; unmatched junction nucleotides: 7. CDR3 nucleotide sequence: TGTGCCTGGAGTGTACTAGCGGGAGTTGGGGGTGAGCAGTTCTTC. Amino acids: CAWSVLAGVGGEQFF.

This clone was seen a single time. The rearrangement uses TRBV28 and TRBJ2-3; the D is unclear. Germline values: CDR1 MDHEN, CDR2 SYDVKM. The CDR3 has 15 amino acids. Trimming took off 3 bases at V and 1 base at J, with 11 bases between the two ends. CDR3 coding DNA: TGTGCCAGCAGTTTCCTGGGATTGGGCACAGATACGCAGTATTTT. Translation gives CASSFLGLGTDTQYF.

The chain joins TRBV7-9 to TRBJ1-1; D unresolved. Germline CDR1 is SEHNR and CDR2 is FQNEAQ (reference sequence). There are 14 residues in the CDR3. The ends were cut back, 1 base at V and 1 base at J, with 7 bases in the middle. This chain's CDR3 is CASSLDEGNTEAFF. Here the CDR3 DNA reads TGTGCCAGCAGCTTAGATGAGGGGAACACTGAAGCTTTCTTT.

This clone was found a few times. V usage is TRBV6-2 or TRBV6-3 and J usage is TRBJ1-1, with 10 nucleotides matching TRBD1. The CDR3 runs 16 residues. V gave up 5 bases and J gave up 5 bases; unmatched junction bases: 11. Germline assignment: CDR1 MNHEY and CDR2 SVGEGT. The CDR3 loop is CASSKAGTGVLTEAFF. The CDR3 coding sequence is TGTGCCAGCAGTAAAGCCGGGACAGGGGTTCTGACTGAAGCTTTCTTT.

V is TRBV9 and J is TRBJ2-3, with D maybe TRBD2 (6 bases). The germline V gene has CDR1 SGDLS and CDR2 YYNGEE. This CDR3 contains 13 residues. Trimming took off 3 bases at V and 5 bases at J, with 10 bases between the two ends. The DNA for the CDR3 is TGTGCCAGCAGCGACCGTAGCGGAGATACGCAGTATTTT. It is translated as CASSDRSGDTQYF.

The chain is built from TRBV5-1 and TRBJ2-7; 10 positions match TRBD2. The CDR3 spans 14 residues. Germline CDR1 SGHRS, CDR2 YFSETQ. The ends lost 2 bases at V and 2 bases at J; junction bases unmatched: 1. This CDR3 reads CASSLAGGPYEQYF. CDR3 coding DNA: TGCGCCAGCAGCTTAGCGGGAGGGCCCTACGAGCAGTACTTC.